Following are 32 T cell receptor beta chains from one sample sequenced in a study of cytomegalovirus exposure and HLA in healthy donors. A multiplex PCR was run with 60 Vbeta primers and 13 Jbeta primers. Method: immunoSEQ multiplex PCR; TCRdb's copy keeps in-frame clones and lacks some. The sample gives about 140,000 clones, 75% to 90% of which show up once; under 5% is in the top ten. Sequencing was carried out using PBMCs. The origin of the receptors is a man aged 35-49 years in good health and CMV-seronegative.

As DNA, the CDR3 is TGTGCCAGCAGTGAATCTCTTTGGGGAGGTCAGCCCCAGCATTTT. It is translated as CASSESLWGGQPQHF. This chain links TRBV6-1 with TRBJ1-5; D uncertain. This CDR3 contains 15 residues. In germline, CDR1 is MNHNS, CDR2 SASEGT. V was trimmed by 2 bases and J by 6 bases, leaving 14 bases between them.

This clone was detected only a few times. V and J are TRBV2 and TRBJ2-7, with D possibly being TRBD1 (5 bases). Germline V lookup: CDR1 SNHLY, CDR2 FYNNEI. The V end lost 6 bases, the J end lost 4 bases, and 16 bases lay between the germline ends. This CDR3 region has 14 residues. The CDR3 nucleotides are TGTGCCAGCAGCCTTGGGGCGGCACGGTACGAGCAGTACTTC. The encoded protein is CASSLGAARYEQYF.

The rearrangement uses TRBV29-1 and TRBJ2-3, with TRBD2 matching over 9 bases. V lost 6 bases, J lost 2 bases, and 6 bases stayed unmatched. Per the germline V gene, CDR1 is SQVTM and CDR2 is ANQGSEA. The CDR3 loop spans 14 amino acids. CDR3 sequence: CSVGLAGPTDTQYF. DNA of the CDR3: TGCAGCGTCGGGCTAGCGGGGCCCACAGATACGCAGTATTTT.

This clone was observed a few times. The chain combines TRBV7-9 with TRBJ1-1; 9 bases line up with TRBD1. Trimming removed 1 base from V and 0 bases from J; junction bases left unmatched: 3. This CDR3 contains 16 residues. Germline CDR1 is SEHNR and CDR2 is FQNEAQ (reference sequence). CDR3 amino acids: CASSLVTGGMNTEAFF. The DNA of the CDR3 is TGTGCCAGCAGCTTAGTAACAGGGGGCATGAACACTGAAGCTTTCTTT.

This sequence joins TRBV12-5 and TRBJ2-6, with D maybe TRBD1 (6 bases). The V gene's germline CDR1 is LGHNT and CDR2 FRNRAP. V lost 6 bases to trimming and J lost 0 bases, with 12 bases between them. The CDR3 runs 16 residues. As DNA, the CDR3 is TGTGCTAGTGGGGTGGGACATAACTCTGGGGCCAACGTCCTGACTTTC. Protein sequence: CASGVGHNSGANVLTF.

The genes are TRBV28 and TRBJ1-1; 8 positions agree with TRBD1. CDR3 length: 14 residues. CDR1 and CDR2 (germline): MDHEN, SYDVKM. Trimming removed 6 bases from V and 3 bases from J; junction bases left unmatched: 6. The CDR3 is CASRAGGLYTEAFF. The DNA of the CDR3 is TGTGCCAGCAGGGCAGGGGGCCTCTACACTGAAGCTTTCTTT.

Remarks on this clone: Given the absence of the conserved phenylalanine or tryptophan at the CDR3 end, a read error is likely. No DNA is shown, since the ends of the CDR3 on it are uncertain; the CDR3 is the one TCRdb lists. This chain links TRBV5-6 with TRBJ2-6; the table's D call TRBD2 went unverified against the DNA. The length of the CDR3 is 13 amino acids, counting both ends. CDR1 and CDR2 from the germline V gene are SGHDT and YYEEEE. The CDR3 loop reads CASSLGLAGIPVL.

The gene calls are TRBV29-1 and TRBJ1-2, with 9 bases fitting TRBD1. Germline-derived CDR1 and CDR2 are SQVTM and ANQGSEA. The CDR3 consists of 13 residues. J was trimmed by 5 bases and V by 4 bases; bases with no gene match: 5. CDR3 bases: TGCAGCGTTGGGGGGACAGGGCGATATGGCTACACCTTC. Encoded protein: CSVGGTGRYGYTF.

In DNA, the CDR3 is TGCGCCAGCAGCTTGATGAGCTCCTACGAGCAGTACTTC. Translated, it gives CASSLMSSYEQYF. The V and J genes are TRBV5-1 and TRBJ2-7; no clear D gene. The germline V gene has CDR1 SGHRS and CDR2 YFSETQ. The CDR3 is made up of 13 amino acids. Trimming stripped 1 base from V and 0 bases from J, with 5 bases between.

This clone was observed a single time. The chain links TRBV2 to TRBJ2-3, with 9 bases lining up with TRBD2. V was clipped by 6 bases and J by 3 bases; unmatched bases: 4. The CDR3 spans 14 residues. CDR1 and CDR2 (germline): SNHLY, FYNNEI. The CDR3 is CASRRGGETDTQYF. In DNA, the CDR3 is TGTGCCAGCAGACGCGGGGGGGAGACAGATACGCAGTATTTT.

The chain carries TRBV4-3 and TRBJ2-1, with D unclear. Germline V CDR1 and CDR2: LGHNA, YSLEER. Trimming took 0 bases from V and 1 from J, leaving 7 bases between them. The length of the CDR3 is 15 residues. The CDR3 DNA reads TGCGCCAGCAGCCAAGATAGGAGTTCCTACAATGAGCAGTTCTTC. Translated, it gives CASSQDRSSYNEQFF.

Turning to this clone: One end of the junction varies from germline; a read error may be responsible. The chain couples TRBV6-1 to TRBJ1-6, with D perhaps matching TRBD1 (6 bases). The CDR3 covers 16 residues. CDR1 MNHNS and CDR2 SASEGT come from the germline V gene. The CDR3 is CASSEYGGSYNSPLHF. CDR3 nucleotide sequence: TGTGCCAGCAGTGAGTATGGGGGCTCCTATAATTCCCCCCTCCACTTT.

J is TRBJ2-7 and V is TRBV19; 8 positions agree with TRBD2. Germline assignment: CDR1 LNHDA and CDR2 SQIVND (reference sequence). With V trimmed by 3 bases and J by 3 bases, 4 bases remained unmatched. The CDR3 contains 14 residues. The CDR3 sequence: CASSIREGYYEQYF. The CDR3 bases are TGTGCCAGTAGTATTCGGGAGGGGTACTACGAGCAGTACTTC. Filled out from reference TRBV19 and TRBJ2-7, the complete variable domain reads DGGITQSPKYLFRKEGQNVTLSCEQNLNHDAMYWYRQDPGQGLRLIYYSQIVNDFQKGDIAEGYSVSREKKESFPLTVTSAQKNPTAFYLCASSIREGYYEQYFGPGTRLTVT.

This clone occurred a few times. J is TRBJ1-5 and V is TRBV10-3, with 7 bases matching TRBD1. From germline, CDR1 is ENHRY and CDR2 SYGVKD. The CDR3 covers 12 residues. Trimming took 10 bases from V and 4 from J; bases not matched to a gene: 4. The CDR3 is CASGTDNQPQHF. The CDR3 region has the DNA TGTGCCAGCGGGACAGATAATCAGCCCCAGCATTTT.

The CDR3 DNA sequence: TGTGCCAGCTACGGGGACAATCAGCCCCAGCATTTT. Amino acid sequence: CASYGDNQPQHF. The chain carries TRBV6-1 and TRBJ1-5; the D is unclear. Germline loops: CDR1 MNHNS, CDR2 SASEGT. The CDR3 covers 12 residues. V lost 8 bases and J 3 bases, leaving 8 bases between the germline ends.

The chain uses TRBV5-1 and TRBJ2-2; TRBD1 matches 10 bases. V trimming: 4 bases; J trimming: 0 bases; junction bases outside the gene matches: 9. This CDR3 comprises 18 residues. Looked up from germline, CDR1 is SGHRS and CDR2 is YFSETQ. This chain's CDR3 is CASSTPGTGDPNTGELFF. The CDR3 DNA is TGCGCCAGCAGCACACCCGGGACAGGGGACCCGAACACCGGGGAGCTGTTTTTT. Full variable domain (rest looked up from reference TRBV5-1 and TRBJ2-2): KAGVTQTPRYLIKTRGQQVTLSCSPISGHRSVSWYQQTPGQGLQFLFEYFSETQRNKGNFPGRFSGRQFSNSRSEMNVSTLELGDSALYLCASSTPGTGDPNTGELFFGEGSRLTVL.

This clone has only one observation. Without the conserved terminal phenylalanine or tryptophan, this CDR3 likely stems from a read error. The J gene is TRBJ1-2, the V gene TRBV5-1, with unresolved D. Trimming removed 0 bases at V and 6 bases at J, with 12 bases between. This CDR3 has 14 amino acids. CDR1 and CDR2 from the germline V gene are SGHRS and YFSETQ. CDR3 sequence (DNA): TGCGCCAGCAGCTTGGAGGCAGCGGTTGATGGCTACACCGTC. As protein: CASSLEAAVDGYTV.

For the CDR3, the DNA is TGCGCCAGCAGCCAAAGCAGCGGAGACCTATACAATGAGCAGTTCTTC. It encodes CASSQSSGDLYNEQFF. The rearrangement links TRBV4-3 to TRBJ2-1, with D possibly TRBD2 on 5 matching bases. The CDR3 spans 16 residues. V was clipped by 2 bases and J by 4 bases, with 15 bases between them. Per the germline V gene, CDR1 is LGHNA and CDR2 is YSLEER.

V gene TRBV7-6 combines with J gene TRBJ2-7, with 9 nucleotides matching TRBD1. Germline V gene lookup returns CDR1 SGHVS and CDR2 FNYEAQ. This CDR3 spans 14 amino acids. Losses at the gene ends were 1 base for V and 6 bases for J; bases not matched to a gene: 4. DNA of the CDR3: TGTGCCAGCAGCTTAGGAGGGACAGGGCGCGAGCAGTACTTC. It is translated as CASSLGGTGREQYF. Full variable domain (missing parts from reference TRBV7-6 and TRBJ2-7): GAGVSQSPRYKVTKRGQDVALRCDPISGHVSLYWYRQALGQGPEFLTYFNYEAQQDKSGLPNDRFSAERPEGSISTLTIQRTEQRDSAMYRCASSLGGTGREQYFGPGTRLTVT.

The V call is TRBV2, the J call TRBJ2-1; 8 nucleotides align to TRBD2. V lost 2 bases and J lost 12; bases outside the gene matches: 12. The CDR3 totals 15 residues. The germline V gene has CDR1 SNHLY and CDR2 FYNNEI. This CDR3 reads CASSERSGGRTVQFF. The CDR3 DNA is TGTGCCAGCAGTGAACGATCGGGGGGGCGTACAGTGCAGTTCTTC.

The count of this clone is one. The chain is built from TRBV9 and TRBJ2-1; possibly TRBD1 for D (6 bases). The V end was cut by 4 bases, the J end by 2 bases, with 13 bases between. Germline CDR1 and CDR2: SGDLS and YYNGEE. This CDR3 has 15 amino acids. The CDR3 sequence: CASSPQTGAYNEQFF. The CDR3 DNA follows: TGTGCCAGCAGCCCCCAGACAGGAGCCTACAATGAGCAGTTCTTC.

The chain has TRBV18 and TRBJ1-2, with D possibly TRBD1 on 6 matching bases. This CDR3 spans 17 amino acids. V was shortened by 1 base and J by 3 bases, with 18 bases between the two germline ends. CDR1 and CDR2 (germline): KGHSH, LQKENI. For the CDR3, the DNA is TGTGCCAGCTCACCACTCCCGAGCGATGGGGGCTACTATGGCTACACCTTC. Translated, it gives CASSPLPSDGGYYGYTF.

This CDR3 reads CASTNQQISYEQYF. CDR3 sequence (DNA): TGTGCCAGCACCAATCAACAGATATCCTACGAGCAGTACTTC. The chain employs TRBV2 and TRBJ2-7, with D uncertain. Trimming pared 7 bases from V and 1 base from J, leaving 14 bases between. The CDR3 is made up of 14 amino acids. The germline gives CDR1 SNHLY, CDR2 FYNNEI.

The chain couples TRBV10-3 to TRBJ1-2; D unclear. Trimming cost V 5 bases and J 8 bases, with 12 bases left between them. Germline CDR1 and CDR2: ENHRY and SYGVKD. CDR3 length: 12 residues. This chain's CDR3 is CAISREGGGYTF. The CDR3 DNA reads as TGTGCCATCAGTAGGGAGGGAGGAGGCTACACCTTC.

The rearrangement links TRBV7-9 to TRBJ1-5; D is undetermined. V was pared by 1 base and J by 5 bases, with 9 bases between. CDR3 length: 14 amino acids. CDR1 is SEHNR and CDR2 is FQNEAQ in the germline V gene (reference sequence). The CDR3 nucleotides are TGTGCCAGCAGCTTAGGGAACAGCTATCAGCCCCAGCATTTT. Translating gives CASSLGNSYQPQHF.

This clone was seen a handful of times. This chain joins TRBV30 and TRBJ1-6, with D possibly matching TRBD1 (5 bases). V lost 2 bases and J 4 bases, leaving 18 bases between the germline ends. Germline CDR1 reads GTSNPN; CDR2 reads SVGIG (reference sequence). The CDR3 spans 17 residues. For the CDR3, the DNA is TGTGCCTGGAGTCCACCGGGGGGGGGATTTTATAATTCACCCCTCCACTTT. This sequence encodes CAWSPPGGGFYNSPLHF.

The rearrangement joins TRBV14 to TRBJ2-1; 8 positions agree with TRBD2. Germline assignment: CDR1 SGHDN and CDR2 FVKESK. The CDR3 runs to 14 residues. Losses at the gene ends were 8 bases for V and 7 bases for J; bases not matched to a gene: 10. The CDR3 DNA reads TGTGCCAGCGCGTCCCGGGGGGGCCGAAATGAGCAGTTCTTC. It specifies CASASRGGRNEQFF.

The chain combines TRBV7-6 with TRBJ1-1; D might be TRBD1 (6 bases). The CDR3 sequence is 17 residues long. CDR1 and CDR2 from the germline V gene are SGHVS and FNYEAQ. V was cut by 0 bases and J by 5 bases, with 19 bases left in between. The CDR3 DNA reads TGTGCCAGCAGCTTAGCGCTAGGGGGACCGCAGGGGACTGAAGCTTTCTTT. Translated: CASSLALGGPQGTEAFF. The full variable domain, in which reference TRBV7-6 and TRBJ1-1 provide the parts outside the CDR3, is GAGVSQSPRYKVTKRGQDVALRCDPISGHVSLYWYRQALGQGPEFLTYFNYEAQQDKSGLPNDRFSAERPEGSISTLTIQRTEQRDSAMYRCASSLALGGPQGTEAFFGQGTRLTVV.

The J gene is TRBJ1-1, the V gene TRBV19; D gene ambiguous. V was cut by 5 bases and J by 4 bases, with 11 bases left in between. Germline CDR1 LNHDA, CDR2 SQIVND (reference sequence). The CDR3 loop spans 13 amino acids. CDR3 sequence: CASSSYGATEAFF. CDR3 in DNA: TGTGCCAGTAGTTCTTACGGAGCCACTGAAGCTTTCTTT.

The chain has TRBV7-2 and TRBJ2-1; TRBD1 matches at 10 bases. Germline V gene sequence: CDR1 SGHTA, CDR2 FQGNSA. Trimming took 5 bases from V and 5 from J; bases not matched to a gene: 12. The CDR3 is 17 residues long. CDR3: CASSQGTGVIGHNEQFF. The CDR3 bases are TGTGCCAGCAGCCAGGGGACAGGGGTTATCGGACACAATGAGCAGTTCTTC.

The gene calls are TRBV19 and TRBJ1-1; 9 bases align to TRBD1. Germline V gene lookup returns CDR1 LNHDA and CDR2 SQIVND (reference sequence). Trimming cost V 4 bases and J 2 bases; bases outside gene matches: 5. The CDR3 contains 15 residues. CDR3: CASSRGQGSNTEAFF. The CDR3 DNA sequence: TGTGCCAGTAGTAGAGGACAGGGGAGCAACACTGAAGCTTTCTTT.

The J gene is TRBJ1-2, the V gene TRBV9, with a weak D call TRBD1 (6 bases). There are 13 residues in the CDR3. The germline CDR1 and CDR2 sequences are SGDLS and YYNGEE. The V end lost 3 bases, the J end lost 2 bases, and 8 bases lay between the germline ends. Here the CDR3 reads CASSEDRNYGYTF. The DNA of the CDR3 is TGTGCCAGCAGCGAGGACAGAAACTATGGCTACACCTTC.